Sequencing of this TCR beta chain was carried out in a study of shared clonotypes between healthy human individuals. Turning to the study itself: Aged 18 to 49, the donors were a couple of women and a few men.

The CDR3 is 14 residues long. Germline-derived CDR1 and CDR2 are SGHTA and FQGNSA. V was pared by 1 base and J by 6 bases, with 13 bases between. TCRdb's copy holds only in-frame clones and misses some; the assay was immunoSEQ multiplex PCR. The sample carries around 1.4 million clones, approximately 98.5% recorded once. Study-level results: Clonotype sharing among donors likely depends on sequencing depth.

In the case of this clone: Its antigen remains unknown.

Sequenced sample: naive CD4+ T cells sorted from blood. Noted subset: CD45RA+ positively selected. The V gene is TRBV7-2, the J gene TRBJ2-7; D possibly corresponds to TRBD2 (6 bases). The clonotype comes from a man aged 25 to 45 in good health. As DNA, the CDR3 is TGTGCCAGCAGCTTAGATCCACTAGCTGGCGAGCAGTACTTC. Residues: CASSLDPLAGEQYF.